A single sample gave rise to the 23 T cell receptor beta chains below, sequenced in a study of blood T cell repertoires in COVID-19. The protocol was immunoSEQ multiplex PCR, while the TCRdb copy is restricted to in-frame clones and leaves out a portion. The sample contains about 70,000 clones, 90% of which appear only once. Sequencing used peripheral blood. These TCRs come from a human donor in a cohort sampled during active COVID-19.

The chain joins TRBV7-2 to TRBJ2-5; D is possibly TRBD1 (6 bases). The CDR3 is made up of 13 amino acids. The V gene's germline CDR1 is SGHTA and CDR2 FQGNSA. The ends were cut back, 6 bases at V and 4 bases at J, with 12 bases in the middle. The CDR3: CASRPPRGETQYF. The CDR3 DNA sequence: TGTGCCAGCAGACCACCCAGGGGAGAGACCCAGTACTTC.

The chain combines TRBV4-3 with TRBJ2-2; TRBD2 agrees at 9 bases. Losses at the gene ends were 4 bases for V and 1 base for J; bases not matched to a gene: 4. CDR1 is LGHNA and CDR2 is YSLEER in the germline V gene. There are 16 residues in the CDR3. The chain's CDR3 is CASSLQTSGNTGELFF. For the CDR3, the DNA is TGCGCCAGCAGCCTCCAGACTAGCGGGAACACCGGGGAGCTGTTTTTT.

The chain couples TRBV6-6 to TRBJ2-1; TRBD2 agrees at 13 bases. Trimming at V came to 5 bases and at J to 4 bases, leaving 2 bases not matched to a gene. This CDR3 comprises 15 residues. Germline lookup yields CDR1 MNHNY and CDR2 SVGAGI (reference sequence). As DNA, the CDR3 is TGTGCCAGCAGTGGACTAGCGGGAGTATACAATGAGCAGTTCTTC. Translating it yields CASSGLAGVYNEQFF.

The chain has TRBV12-3 or TRBV12-4 and TRBJ1-2, with TRBD1 matching 7 bases. The trim removed 5 bases at V and 3 bases at J, leaving 3 bases unmatched. The CDR3 extends over 13 amino acids. The CDR3 protein is CASSGQAYYGYTF. The CDR3 nucleotides read TGTGCCAGCAGTGGACAGGCCTACTATGGCTACACCTTC.

J is TRBJ2-3 and V is TRBV18; D gene ambiguous. Trimming removed 3 bases from V and 0 bases from J, with 13 bases in between. Germline-derived CDR1 and CDR2 are KGHSH and LQKENI. The CDR3 has 16 amino acids. CDR3 bases: TGTGCCAGCTCACCCATTTATAGCACTAGCACAGATACGCAGTATTTT. This translates into CASSPIYSTSTDTQYF.

This clone showed up just once. This rearrangement joins TRBV18 to TRBJ1-5; D is possibly TRBD1 (5 bases). Germline V gives CDR1 KGHSH, CDR2 LQKENI. CDR3 length: 14 amino acids. Trimming took 5 bases from V and 0 from J, leaving 8 bases between them. The CDR3 DNA is TGTGCCAGCTCAGCAGGGAATAGCAATCAGCCCCAGCATTTT. It specifies CASSAGNSNQPQHF. The variable domain in full, with the rest retrieved from reference TRBV18 and TRBJ1-5, is NAGVMQNPRHLVRRRGQEARLRCSPMKGHSHVYWYRQLPEEGLKFMVYLQKENIIDESGMPKERFSAEFPKEGPSILRIQQVVRGDSAAYFCASSAGNSNQPQHFGDGTRLSIL.

V is TRBV7-9 and J is TRBJ2-5; TRBD2 matches at 8 bases. J gave up 1 base and V 7 bases, and 8 bases lay outside the gene matches. Germline V gives CDR1 SEHNR, CDR2 FQNEAQ (reference sequence). CDR3 length: 15 residues. The CDR3 DNA reads TGTGCCAGCACCTCCGGGGGGGGCCCCCAAGAGACCCAGTACTTC. Protein: CASTSGGGPQETQYF.

A word on this clone: One end of the junction is discordant with germline, which a read error may explain. The chain is built from TRBV20-1 and TRBJ1-1; D unclear. CDR3 length: 10 residues. Germline-derived CDR1 and CDR2 are DFQATT and SNEGSKA (reference sequence). CDR3 nucleotides: TGCAGTGCTAGAGATCCCCACCCAGTCTTT. Translating it yields CSARDPHPVF.

The rearrangement links TRBV11-2 to TRBJ1-6; TRBD1 matches at 9 bases. V trimming: 2 bases; J trimming: 7 bases; junction bases outside the gene matches: 3. Germline-derived CDR1 and CDR2 are SGHAT and FQNNGV. The CDR3 is 15 amino acids. CDR3 sequence reads: CASSLRQGENSPLHF. The CDR3, as DNA: TGTGCCAGCAGCTTAAGACAGGGGGAGAATTCACCCCTCCACTTT.

V usage is TRBV6-2 or TRBV6-3 and J usage is TRBJ2-2; 7 bases line up with TRBD2. Germline-derived CDR1 and CDR2 are MNHEY and SVGEGT. This CDR3 comprises 13 residues. The trim removed 4 bases at V and 6 bases at J, leaving 2 bases unmatched. CDR3 DNA sequence: TGTGCCAGCAGTTGGGAGGGTCCCGGGGAGCTGTTTTTT. Translating gives CASSWEGPGELFF.

The V gene is TRBV10-3, the J gene TRBJ1-5; 7 bases align to TRBD1. V lost 10 bases to trimming and J lost 2 bases; unmatched junction nucleotides: 5. The length of the CDR3 is 13 residues. CDR1 ENHRY and CDR2 SYGVKD come from the germline V gene. CDR3 amino acids: CANSDRGNQPQHF. In DNA, the CDR3 is TGTGCCAACTCAGACAGGGGCAATCAGCCCCAGCATTTT.

This clone was seen only once. This CDR3 reads CASSLASGAYNEQFF. The CDR3 DNA sequence: TGCGCCAGCAGCTTAGCTAGCGGGGCCTACAATGAGCAGTTCTTC. This chain links TRBV5-1 with TRBJ2-1; 9 positions agree with TRBD2. After removal of 2 bases from V and 2 bases from J, the junction contained 2 bases not matched to a gene. The CDR3 is 15 amino acids. Germline V CDR1 and CDR2: SGHRS, YFSETQ.

This clone was recorded once. The chain carries TRBV28 and TRBJ2-5, with D possibly matching TRBD2 (6 bases). CDR1 and CDR2 from the germline V gene are MDHEN and SYDVKM. Trimming removed 3 bases at V and 4 bases at J, with 6 bases between. The CDR3 totals 12 residues. The CDR3, as DNA: TGTGCCAGCAGTTTGGAGGGAGAGACCCAGTACTTC. It specifies CASSLEGETQYF.

The V and J genes are TRBV30 and TRBJ1-1; D not resolved. V was clipped by 2 bases and J by 0 bases, with 7 bases between them. The CDR3 is 13 amino acids. Germline values: CDR1 GTSNPN, CDR2 SVGIG (reference sequence). The CDR3 DNA reads as TGTGCCTGGAGTTTAGCAGTGAACACTGAAGCTTTCTTT. Translated: CAWSLAVNTEAFF.

V is TRBV9 and J is TRBJ2-5; 7 positions match TRBD2. The germline gives CDR1 SGDLS, CDR2 YYNGEE. V lost 2 bases, J lost 5 bases, and 6 bases stayed unmatched. CDR3 length: 14 residues. CDR3 protein: CASSVGGNRETQYF. The DNA of the CDR3 is TGTGCCAGCAGCGTGGGAGGGAATCGGGAGACCCAGTACTTC.

This chain links TRBV4-3 with TRBJ2-7; 8 bases line up with TRBD1. The CDR3 loop spans 15 amino acids. The V segment lost 0 bases and the J segment 1 base; nucleotides outside the gene matches: 2. CDR1 is LGHNA, CDR2 YSLEER, per germline. CDR3 protein: CASSQEGTGSYEQYF. The CDR3 DNA is TGCGCCAGCAGCCAAGAAGGGACAGGATCCTACGAGCAGTACTTC.

The rearrangement joins TRBV28 to TRBJ2-3; a weak D match, TRBD2 (5 bases). V lost 8 bases to trimming and J lost 4 bases, with 13 bases between them. Germline CDR1 reads MDHEN; CDR2 reads SYDVKM. The length of the CDR3 is 13 residues. CDR3 protein: CASGEGTPDTQYF. The CDR3 bases are TGTGCCAGCGGAGAGGGCACGCCAGATACGCAGTATTTT.

This sequence joins TRBV25-1 and TRBJ1-5; 8 bases line up with TRBD1. The CDR3 runs 14 residues. V lost 3 bases and J lost 2; bases outside the gene matches: 0. Germline lookup yields CDR1 MGHDK and CDR2 SYGVNS. The CDR3 loop is CASSETGGNQPQHF. For the CDR3, the DNA is TGTGCCAGCAGTGAGACAGGGGGCAATCAGCCCCAGCATTTT. The full variable domain, in which reference TRBV25-1 and TRBJ1-5 provide the parts outside the CDR3, is EADIYQTPRYLVIGTGKKITLECSQTMGHDKMYWYQQDPGMELHLIHYSYGVNSTEKGDLSSESTVSRIRTEHFPLTLESARPSHTSQYLCASSETGGNQPQHFGDGTRLSIL.

V gene TRBV15 combines with J gene TRBJ2-1; 8 nucleotides match TRBD1. The CDR3 extends over 13 amino acids. J was trimmed by 11 bases and V by 1 base; bases with no gene match: 4. Germline-derived CDR1 and CDR2 are LNHNV and YYDKDF (reference sequence). CDR3 DNA sequence: TGTGCCACCAGCAGAGTTGGACAGGGCCAGCAGTTCTTC. This translates into CATSRVGQGQQFF.

This clone has just one count. For the CDR3, the DNA is TGTGCCAGCACGGGGTTCTATGGCTACACCTTC. Protein: CASTGFYGYTF. The V call is TRBV6-5, the J call TRBJ1-2; no reliable D call. Trimming removed 7 bases from V and 4 bases from J, with 7 bases in between. This CDR3 spans 11 amino acids. CDR1 MNHEY and CDR2 SVGAGI come from the germline V gene.

The chain combines TRBV19 with TRBJ2-7; possible D gene TRBD1, 5 bases. In germline, CDR1 is LNHDA, CDR2 SQIVND (reference sequence). The CDR3 contains 15 residues. V gave up 5 bases and J gave up 2 bases, with 16 bases separating them. The CDR3 is CASSRTTRTPYEQYF. Written as DNA, the CDR3 is TGTGCCAGTAGTCGGACCACTCGGACACCCTACGAGCAGTACTTC. Full variable domain (remainder filled in from reference TRBV19 and TRBJ2-7): DGGITQSPKYLFRKEGQNVTLSCEQNLNHDAMYWYRQDPGQGLRLIYYSQIVNDFQKGDIAEGYSVSREKKESFPLTVTSAQKNPTAFYLCASSRTTRTPYEQYFGPGTRLTVT.

The chain recombines TRBV28 with TRBJ1-5; unclear D gene. V was pared by 8 bases and J by 1 base, with 12 bases between. The CDR3 contains 14 residues. Germline lookup yields CDR1 MDHEN and CDR2 SYDVKM. CDR3 nucleotide sequence: TGTGCCAGCCGTCAAGGAGGGAGCAATCAGCCCCAGCATTTT. It translates to CASRQGGSNQPQHF.

The chain is built from TRBV5-4 and TRBJ2-3; 11 nucleotides line up with TRBD2. CDR3 length: 15 residues. From germline, CDR1 is SGHNT and CDR2 YYREEE (reference sequence). V gave up 4 bases and J gave up 1 base; unmatched junction bases: 2. The CDR3 here is CASSLLAGGTDTQYF. As DNA, the CDR3 is TGTGCCAGCAGCCTACTAGCGGGGGGCACAGATACGCAGTATTTT. The full variable domain, rest sourced from reference TRBV5-4 and TRBJ2-3, is ETGVTQSPTHLIKTRGQQVTLRCSSQSGHNTVSWYQQALGQGPQFIFQYYREEENGRGNFPPRFSGLQFPNYSSELNVNALELDDSALYLCASSLLAGGTDTQYFGPGTRLTVL.